What follows is one TCR beta chain and its context. J gave up 2 bases and V 3 bases, and 7 bases lay outside the gene matches. The CDR3 contains 18 residues. CDR1 and CDR2 (germline): MGHRA, YSYEKL. The data belong to a study of blood T cell repertoires in COVID-19. Assay: immunoSEQ multiplex PCR; the TCRdb copy retains only in-frame clones and omits some. The sample gives 250,000 to 300,000 clones, roughly 89% of which show up once; about 1.7% is in the top ten. Sequencing was done on a sample of PBMCs or T cells enriched from blood (not recorded which). This chain uses TRBV4-1 with TRBJ2-4; TRBD2 agrees at 13 bases. This TCR was recovered from a woman aged 40 to 50 who had recovered from COVID-19. CDR3 sequence (DNA): TGCGCCAGCAGCCAGGGGGGGACTAGCGGGAAGACCAAAAACATTCAGTACTTC. It codes for CASSQGGTSGKTKNIQYF.